The T cell receptor beta chain described here comes from a study of blood T cell repertoires in COVID-19 (dated by TCRdb to about 2020). With regard to the full study: Collaborator samples came from the United States, Italy and Spain and covered acute and convalescent phases of COVID-19. The prospective study material was composed of cDNA or gDNA derived from T cells, B-cell-depleted T cells, or PBMCs. The dataset comprised deeply sampled blood TCRbeta repertoires from subjects exposed to, actively infected with, or recovered from COVID-19. The repertoires were released in a freely available public database meant as a resource for research on the immune response to SARS-CoV-2. Samples came from the ongoing ImmuneRACE study (first 160 participants) plus 1,254 subjects from 6 global collaborators. Sample metadata almost always included a de-identified subject ID, COVID-19 status, age in years and sex. Where HLA class I and class II types were available, the types were taken from metadata supplied by the sample provider, not from assay-based typing.

The immunoSEQ Assay, a bias-controlled multiplex PCR, was used to amplify TCRbeta CDR3 regions from genomic DNA. On the authors' methods: Within the assay, amplification of reference gene primers was used to estimate how many nucleated cells each sample contained. To quantify the absolute abundance of each unique TCRbeta CDR3 rearrangement, sequence reads were collapsed and filtered. For each sample, productive Simpson clonality was calculated as the square root of Simpson's diversity index over productive rearrangements. TCRdb re-hosts the immuneACCESS table, in-frame sequences only. Its copies lack some clones; in the studies checked, an unresolved V gene accounts for under half of them, and the cause for the rest is not known. V, J and clone size are those of that table, while D and trimming were read from the DNA. The sample yields over 95,000 clones; roughly 84% were counted once. The ten largest clones capture around 3.5% of the sample.

As regards this clone: This clone's antigen is unknown. The record has no base qualities; no much larger clone is one base away.

The collaborating institutions used their own protocols to collect whole blood in K2EDTA tubes. For TCRbeta analysis, collaborators shipped samples as frozen whole blood, isolated PBMCs, or DNA extracted from either of those sample types. Its CDR3 holds 14 amino acids, cysteine through phenylalanine. Just the 42-base CDR3 DNA is kept, in frame starting at base 1. Germline trimming: 6 bases from V, 7 bases from J; junction bases outside gene matches: 6. CDR1 and CDR2 are drawn from the germline V gene (reference sequence): MNHNY, SVGAGI. General study outcomes and caveats: How much clinical and demographic metadata was included differed by source and by participant, and the metadata was provided uncurated.

Material for sequencing was peripheral blood. This receptor chain uses TRBV6-6 and TRBJ1-2, with TRBD1 matching 12 junction bases. This TCR came from a man aged 35-49 years with acute or convalescent COVID-19. The nucleotides are TGTGCCAGCAGCACGGGACAGGGGGCGGCTGGCTACACCTTC. This translates into CASSTGQGAAGYTF.